A selection of T cell receptor beta chains follows, all from one sample in a study of blood T cell repertoires in COVID-19. Profiled with immunoSEQ multiplex PCR; TCRdb holds only in-frame clones, not every one. This table has approximately 30,000 clones, 91% appearing once. The material sequenced was peripheral blood. Source of these receptors: a human donor in a cohort sampled during active COVID-19. The CDR3 runs from the conserved cysteine through the conserved F or W. The D gene is left open where the match is weak. Part of the rows lack a size; the others show once, few, many or a class for expanded clones.

CDR3 DNA	CDR3 protein	J gene	D gene	V gene	clone size
TGTGCCAGCAGGCACACCAGGGTCTACTATGGCTACACCTTC	CASRHTRVYYGYTF	TRBJ1-2	NA	TRBV2	NA
TGTGCCATCAGTGAGAGCATATCGAACACTGAAGCTTTCTTT	CAISESISNTEAFF	TRBJ1-1	NA	TRBV10-3	few
TGTGCCAGCAGCTACCGGGACAGGGGACTTGAAGCTTTCTTT	CASSYRDRGLEAFF	TRBJ1-1	TRBD1	TRBV7-9	NA
TGTGCCAGCTCACCACAGGAGTATAGCAATCAGCCCCAGCATTTT	CASSPQEYSNQPQHF	TRBJ1-5	NA	TRBV18	NA
TGTGCCAGCAGCCCTTTAGCGGGGGGGTTGGGAGATACGCAGTATTTT	CASSPLAGGLGDTQYF	TRBJ2-3	TRBD2	TRBV7-2	NA
TGTGCCAGCTCAAACGACAGGGGCCCCAAAAACATTCAGTACTTC	CASSNDRGPKNIQYF	TRBJ2-4	TRBD1	TRBV18	NA
TGCAGCGTTGAGGACAGTACGCAGTATTTT	CSVEDSTQYF	TRBJ2-3	NA	TRBV29-1	NA
TGTGCCAGCAGCTTAAGACTAGCGGGGGGGGTAGATACGCAGTATTTT	CASSLRLAGGVDTQYF	TRBJ2-3	TRBD2	TRBV11-3	NA
TGTGCCAGCAGCCCTTCTATACCTACCCTAAGCTCCTACAATGAGCAGTTCTTC	CASSPSIPTLSSYNEQFF	TRBJ2-1	NA	TRBV6-4	NA
TGTGCCAGCAGTCGACACGCTGGAGAGCAGTTCTTC	CASSRHAGEQFF	TRBJ2-1	NA	TRBV27	NA
TGTGCCAGCAGTTATATTGGACATTTAAACACTGAAGCTTTCTTT	CASSYIGHLNTEAFF	TRBJ1-1	NA	TRBV6-2/TRBV6-3	NA
TGTGCCAGCAGGGCCCAGGGGGTGGTCCAAGAGACCCAGTACTTC	CASRAQGVVQETQYF	TRBJ2-5	TRBD1	TRBV2	NA
TGTGCCAGCAGCCCAGGACAGGCCGGCAGCACCTTC	CASSPGQAGSTF	TRBJ1-2	TRBD1	TRBV14	NA
TGTGCCAGCAGGGGACTGAGACTAGCCAAAAACATTCAGTACTTC	CASRGLRLAKNIQYF	TRBJ2-4	NA	TRBV11-2	NA
TGCGCCAGTACTACAGGGGGAGCTAACTATGGCTACACCTTC	CASTTGGANYGYTF	TRBJ1-2	TRBD1	TRBV5-1	NA
TGTGCCAGCAGCCCCTGGACAGAACGAGAAAAACTGTTTTTT	CASSPWTEREKLFF	TRBJ1-4	NA	TRBV7-9	NA
TGCGCCAGCAGCTTCGACAACTTCTATGGCTACACCTTC	CASSFDNFYGYTF	TRBJ1-2	NA	TRBV5-1	NA
TGTGCCAGCAGCCGGGGACAGGGTGGTGAAGCTTTCTTT	CASSRGQGGEAFF	TRBJ1-1	TRBD1	TRBV14	NA
TGTGCCAGCAGCTTATTTCAAGCCGTGAATGAAAAACTGTTTTTT	CASSLFQAVNEKLFF	TRBJ1-4	NA	TRBV7-9	NA
TGCAGCGTTGAAGTGCGGGAGTTAACCGGGGAGCTGTTTTTT	CSVEVRELTGELFF	TRBJ2-2	TRBD2	TRBV29-1	NA
TGTGCCAGCAGCTTAAGGGCTTTACCAGGGAACTCACCCCTCCACTTT	CASSLRALPGNSPLHF	TRBJ1-6	NA	TRBV7-8	NA
TGTGCCATCAGTTCCCTTGTCAACACCGGGGAGCTGTTTTTT	CAISSLVNTGELFF	TRBJ2-2	NA	TRBV10-3	NA
TGTGCCAGCAGCCCGCTAAGACCATCTGGGAGCTCGTATGATGAGCAGTTCTTC	CASSPLRPSGSSYDEQFF	TRBJ2-1	NA	TRBV7-3	NA
TGTGCCAGCAGTTTCACAGGGGTCTCAAATTCACCCCTCCACTTT	CASSFTGVSNSPLHF	TRBJ1-6	TRBD1	TRBV27	NA
TGTGCCACCAGTTCAGGGAGGACTGAAGCTTTCTTT	CATSSGRTEAFF	TRBJ1-1	NA	TRBV24-1	NA
TGTGCCAGCAGCCTGGTGGTCCAAGCGAGCTACACCTTC	CASSLVVQASYTF	TRBJ1-2	NA	TRBV5-6	NA